What follows are 23 T cell receptor beta chains derived from one specimen sequenced in a study of regulatory T cells in long-lasting Graves disease. Time point denoted: newly diagnosed GD, antithyroid drugs for less than 3 months. RNA extracted from PBMCs served as the sequencing template. Sequencing libraries for TCR beta were prepared with iRepertoire HTBI primers and Arm-PCR of CDR3 regions. TCRdb redid the calling of the multiplex PCR reads with MiXCR, one entry per CDR3 protein. Found here are a few hundred thousand distinct CDR3 sequences, over 9.5% of them singletons; the top ten hold approximately 20%. These sequences were also reported in another study, on T cells in Graves' hyperthyroidism and ophthalmopathy.

Sequenced here: peripheral blood mononuclear cells (PBMCs), sampled at new diagnosis, from a patient treated with antithyroid drugs. These receptors originate from a woman aged 18-35 years with Graves disease.

This clonotype came up many times. The J gene is TRBJ2-6, the V gene TRBV18; D is ambiguous. The CDR3 length is 14 residues. Germline CDR1 and CDR2: KGHSH and LQKENI. V was trimmed by 3 bases and J by 5 bases, leaving 8 bases between them. CDR3: CASSPGSRANVLTF. The CDR3 DNA is TGTGCCAGCTCACCGGGTTCACGGGCCAACGTCCTGACTTTC.

This clonotype was picked up many times. DNA of the CDR3: TGTGCCAGCGGATCCCCCGCCCAGCCGGGCCGCTCCCACACCGGGGAGCTGTTTTTT. This translates into CASGSPAQPGRSHTGELFF. The chain couples TRBV12-3 or TRBV12-4 to TRBJ2-2; the D is unclear. V gave up 8 bases and J gave up 3 bases, with 28 bases separating them. The CDR3 has 19 residues.

The chain links TRBV9 to TRBJ1-2, with 8 bases matching TRBD1. The CDR3 extends over 14 amino acids. The V segment lost 6 bases and the J segment 4 bases; nucleotides outside the gene matches: 8. Looked up from germline, CDR1 is SGDLS and CDR2 is YYNGEE. The CDR3 sequence: CASNQGARSYGYTF. CDR3 bases: TGTGCCAGCAACCAGGGGGCGCGTAGCTATGGCTACACCTTC.

About this clonotype: Since a much larger clone is just one base distant, this may be a read error. The chain recombines TRBV7-9 with TRBJ1-1, with a tentative D call TRBD1 (5 bases). Trimming pared 5 bases from V and 6 bases from J, leaving 19 bases between. CDR3 length equals 15 residues. Germline CDR1 SEHNR, CDR2 FQNEAQ (reference sequence). This CDR3 is CASSPQGVEGAEAFF. In DNA form, the CDR3 reads TGTGCCAGCAGCCCCCAGGGTGTGGAGGGCGCTGAAGCTTTCTTT. Drawing the rest from reference TRBV7-9 and TRBJ1-1, the complete variable domain is DTGVSQNPRHKITKRGQNVTFRCDPISEHNRLYWYRQTLGQGPEFLTYFQNEAQLEKSRLLSDRFSAERPKGSFSTLEIQRTEQGDSAMYLCASSPQGVEGAEAFFGQGTRLTVV.

In this sample, this clonotype turned up many times. This chain connects TRBV7-3 to TRBJ1-2, with a possible D match to TRBD1 (5 bases). The CDR3 totals 12 residues. V was cut by 5 bases and J by 6 bases, with 10 bases left in between. Germline CDR1 and CDR2: SGHTA and FQGTGA. The CDR3 region is CASSGAGDGYTF. CDR3 coding DNA: TGTGCCAGCAGCGGAGCGGGGGATGGCTACACCTTC.

There are many counts of this clonotype. The CDR3 loop is CSASGQGNYEQYV. DNA of the CDR3: TGCAGTGCCTCGGGACAGGGCAATTACGAGCAGTACGTC. This chain joins TRBV20-1 and TRBJ2-7; TRBD1 aligns across 9 bases. The ends lost 6 bases at V and 4 bases at J; junction bases unmatched: 7. CDR1 is DFQATT, CDR2 SNEGSKA, per germline (reference sequence). The CDR3 is 13 amino acids.

There are many counts of this clonotype. This rearrangement joins TRBV11-2 to TRBJ2-1, with 11 nucleotides matching TRBD2. This CDR3 spans 16 amino acids. The V gene end was trimmed by 6 bases and the J gene end by 8 bases; junction bases not matched to a gene: 12. CDR1 is SGHAT and CDR2 is FQNNGV in the germline V gene. This CDR3 is CASSPTGTSGIHEQFF. In nucleotides, the CDR3 is TGTGCCAGCAGTCCAACCGGGACTAGCGGTATCCATGAGCAGTTCTTC.

Many counts were recorded for this clonotype. J is TRBJ1-5 and V is TRBV7-2; no reliable D call. There are 14 residues in the CDR3. Germline V CDR1 and CDR2: SGHTA, FQGNSA. V was clipped by 5 bases and J by 2 bases, with 10 bases between them. CDR3 nucleotide sequence: TGTGCCAGCAGCCTAGACATAGGCAATCAGCCCCAGCATTTT. Amino acid sequence: CASSLDIGNQPQHF.

Points on this clonotype: Since a much larger clone is just one base distant, this may be a read error. The V gene is TRBV19, the J gene TRBJ1-5, with D tentatively TRBD1 (5 bases). Germline loops: CDR1 LNHDA, CDR2 SQIVND (reference sequence). Trimming left V 3 bases short and J 4 bases short, with 7 bases between. The CDR3 extends over 13 amino acids. The CDR3 coding sequence is TGTGCCAGTAGTATGACAGTAAATCAGCCCCAGCATTTT. Translation gives CASSMTVNQPQHF.

The sample holds many counts of this clonotype. The chain carries TRBV20-1 and TRBJ1-1; D uncertain. Germline loops: CDR1 DFQATT, CDR2 SNEGSKA (reference sequence). This CDR3 contains 11 residues. V lost 5 bases and J 5 bases, leaving 9 bases between the germline ends. CDR3 DNA: TGCAGTGCTCGAATAGGGACTGAAGCTTTCTTT. Translated, it gives CSARIGTEAFF.

There are a few counts of this clonotype. The chain employs TRBV7-2 and TRBJ1-2; possible D gene TRBD1, 5 bases. This CDR3 comprises 13 residues. V was trimmed by 8 bases and J by 8 bases, leaving 18 bases between them. CDR1 and CDR2 (germline): SGHTA, FQGNSA. DNA of the CDR3: TGTGCCAGCGGGAAATCCAGGGAAGGAGGCTACACCTTC. It yields the protein CASGKSREGGYTF.

This clonotype appeared many times. This rearrangement joins TRBV7-2 to TRBJ1-1; 12 bases fit TRBD1. CDR1 SGHTA and CDR2 FQGNSA come from the germline V gene. The V segment lost 1 base and the J segment 7 bases; nucleotides outside the gene matches: 1. The CDR3 runs 14 residues. The CDR3 spells CASSLGDRGLEAFF. The CDR3 nucleotides are TGTGCCAGCAGCTTAGGGGACAGGGGGCTTGAAGCTTTCTTT.

This clonotype occurred many times. The chain carries TRBV6-2 or TRBV6-3 and TRBJ2-1; D gene ambiguous. Germline-derived CDR1 and CDR2 are MNHEY and SVGEGT. The CDR3 consists of 15 residues. V lost 4 bases and J 2 bases, leaving 12 bases between the germline ends. CDR3 nucleotide sequence: TGTGCCAGCAGTTCCCCTTACCTCCCCTACAATGAGCAGTTCTTC. Its translation: CASSSPYLPYNEQFF.

This clonotype was recorded at least ten times. The V and J genes are TRBV12-3 or TRBV12-4 and TRBJ1-2; the match to TRBD1 covers 7 bases. With V trimmed by 0 bases and J by 5 bases, 3 bases remained unmatched. The length of the CDR3 is 14 residues. The CDR3 loop reads CASSLARTGYGYTF. CDR3 DNA sequence: TGTGCCAGCAGTTTAGCTAGGACAGGATATGGCTACACCTTC.

There are many counts of this clonotype. The chain links TRBV20-1 to TRBJ2-5, with D unclear. This CDR3 is built from 10 residues. The germline V gene encodes CDR1 DFQATT and CDR2 SNEGSKA (reference sequence). The V and J ends lost 6 bases and 7 bases respectively, with 9 bases between them. The DNA for the CDR3 is TGCAGTGCACACTGGGGGACCCAGTACTTC. Translated, it gives CSAHWGTQYF.

This clonotype was counted at least ten times. V usage is TRBV6-2 or TRBV6-3 and J usage is TRBJ1-1, with D unclear. V lost 2 bases and J lost 4, with 8 bases in between. In germline, CDR1 is MNHEY, CDR2 SVGEGT. The CDR3 has 13 amino acids. This chain's CDR3 is CASSYRKSTEAFF. The CDR3 nucleotides are TGTGCCAGCAGTTACAGGAAGAGCACTGAAGCTTTCTTT.

This clonotype has a handful of counts. The rearrangement links TRBV5-4 to TRBJ2-2, with 11 positions matching TRBD2. The CDR3 runs 18 residues. CDR1 SGHNT and CDR2 YYREEE come from the germline V gene (reference sequence). V shed 0 bases, J shed 5 bases, and the junction held 9 bases outside the gene matches. CDR3 protein: CASSLEASPSGRTGELFF. CDR3 DNA sequence: TGTGCCAGCAGCTTGGAGGCATCCCCTAGCGGGAGGACCGGGGAGCTGTTTTTT.

In this sample, this clonotype turned up many times. The rearrangement joins TRBV2 to TRBJ1-5; 8 nucleotides agree with TRBD1. The CDR3 loop spans 16 amino acids. V gave up 7 bases and J gave up 4 bases; unmatched junction bases: 12. Germline CDR1 is SNHLY and CDR2 is FYNNEI. The CDR3 region is CASTPRLGQANQPQHF. The CDR3 region has the DNA TGTGCCAGCACACCTCGACTGGGACAGGCTAATCAGCCCCAGCATTTT.

This clonotype occurred many times. This chain uses TRBV6-1 with TRBJ2-7; TRBD2 agrees at 8 bases. Germline CDR1 and CDR2: MNHNS and SASEGT. The CDR3 loop spans 14 amino acids. V trimming: 6 bases; J trimming: 2 bases; junction bases outside the gene matches: 6. CDR3 loop: CASRGSGGPYEQYV. DNA of the CDR3: TGTGCCAGCAGGGGCAGCGGGGGCCCCTACGAGCAGTACGTC.

This clonotype was seen only a few times. One end of the junction fails to match germline, which may point to a read error. V gene TRBV10-3 combines with J gene TRBJ2-1; 8 nucleotides agree with TRBD2. Germline CDR1 and CDR2: ENHRY and SYGVKD. The CDR3 loop spans 13 amino acids. The CDR3: CVISELAVNEQFF. The CDR3 DNA follows: TGTGTCATCAGTGAACTAGCGGTTAATGAGCAGTTCTTC.

The sample holds a few counts of this clonotype. The V call is TRBV19, the J call TRBJ2-2; either TRBD1 or TRBD2 may supply D (5 bases each). The CDR3 length is 15 residues. Germline assignment: CDR1 LNHDA and CDR2 SQIVND (reference sequence). Trimming left V 6 bases short and J 6 bases short, with 17 bases between. CDR3 DNA sequence: TGTGCCAGTAGGGCGGGCAGGGTGCAAGCCGGGGAGCTGTTTTTT. This encodes CASRAGRVQAGELFF.

This clonotype was seen at least ten times. The chain carries TRBV6-1 and TRBJ2-3, with 14 bases fitting TRBD2. The CDR3 covers 15 residues. Per germline, CDR1 MNHNS and CDR2 SASEGT. V dropped 8 bases and J dropped 5; count of bases not matched to a gene: 6. In nucleotides, the CDR3 is TGTGCCAGCGTCAGGACTAGCGGGAGGTTAGATACGCAGTATTTT. Its protein product is CASVRTSGRLDTQYF.

There are a few counts of this clonotype. The chain combines TRBV18 with TRBJ1-1; maybe TRBD1 (5 bases). Germline lookup yields CDR1 KGHSH and CDR2 LQKENI. V lost 3 bases to trimming and J lost 6 bases, with 14 bases between them. The CDR3 runs 14 residues. For the CDR3, the DNA is TGTGCCAGCTCACCCCCCCGCAGGGACCCTGAAGCTTTCTTT. It translates to CASSPPRRDPEAFF.